This entry concerns a single T cell receptor (beta chain). Its specificity is not known. The sample originates from a study of long-term antiretroviral therapy in people with HIV. At the level of the study: There is a gap of about a decade between the earliest samples and the later 2015 immediate-ART recommendation.

V was clipped by 5 bases and J by 2 bases, with 15 bases between them. The CDR3 loop spans 15 amino acids. CDR1 is LNHNV and CDR2 is YYDKDF in the germline V gene (reference sequence). The United States was where all participants with HIV were treated. Every sample had about 0.9-10 million cryopreserved PBMC in it before DNA extraction. Assay version v3.0 of immunoSEQ was used, and it was run at survey level. The repertoire was sequenced with immunoSEQ multiplex PCR; TCRdb's copy has only in-frame clones and lacks some. Among 40,000 or so clones listed, roughly 87% were seen once. Study-level results: Sampling of blood ran from about 2004 to 2018, and older ART regimens were possibly in use.

This clonotype was obtained from a man younger than 35 with HIV. V gene TRBV15 combines with J gene TRBJ1-2, with D unclear. The specimen comprised unsorted PBMCs, sampled 1 year after starting antiretroviral therapy. CDR3 nucleotide sequence: TGTGCCACCAGCCCAGCGGAGACGGTAAACTATGGCTACACCTTC. It yields the protein CATSPAETVNYGYTF.